The clone carrying this T cell receptor (beta chain) has only one observation. No antigen is known for it. PCR involved 60 Vbeta and 13 Jbeta primers. Sequencing was performed with immunoSEQ multiplex PCR; in TCRdb, only in-frame clones are kept and a portion is missing. The table records 95,000 to 100,000 clones, 60% to 80% of them present only once. CDR1 is SQVTM, CDR2 ANQGSEA, per germline. The CDR3 consists of 13 residues. V lost 4 bases to trimming and J lost 0 bases, with 9 bases between them. The data stem from a study of cytomegalovirus exposure and HLA in healthy donors. Notes on the study in general: Some V segments (TRBV6-2 and TRBV6-3 among them) were excluded as indistinguishable.

The receptor's source is a woman aged 55-75 years in good health and CMV-seropositive. The specimen was PBMCs. The genes are TRBV29-1 and TRBJ1-1; no clear D. CDR3 sequence reads: CSVGRVLNTEAFF. The DNA for the CDR3 is TGCAGCGTTGGGAGGGTCTTGAACACTGAAGCTTTCTTT.